These 4 T cell receptor beta chains came from one sample sequenced in a study of blood T cell repertoires in COVID-19. The repertoire was sequenced with immunoSEQ multiplex PCR; TCRdb's copy has only in-frame clones and lacks some. This sample has 90,000 to 120,000 clones, with more than 90% found just once. The sample consisted of peripheral blood. The receptors come from a man in his 70s with acute or convalescent COVID-19.

The chain carries TRBV12-5 and TRBJ1-5; no firm D call. CDR1 is LGHNT and CDR2 is FRNRAP in the germline V gene. The ends were cut back, 6 bases at V and 0 bases at J, with 9 bases in the middle. The CDR3 spans 14 residues. CDR3 loop: CASGEGYSNQPQHF. The CDR3 region has the DNA TGTGCTAGTGGGGAGGGATATAGCAATCAGCCCCAGCATTTT.

J is TRBJ2-7 and V is TRBV28; 7 nucleotides align to TRBD1. Germline V gene lookup returns CDR1 MDHEN and CDR2 SYDVKM. Unmatched junction bases numbered 11, after V lost 5 bases and J lost 4 bases. This CDR3 region has 15 residues. The chain's CDR3 is CASSNQGDPRYEQYF. CDR3 nucleotides: TGTGCCAGCAGTAACCAGGGGGACCCCCGGTACGAGCAGTACTTC.

The chain carries TRBV18 and TRBJ2-6; no definite D call. The CDR3 runs to 15 residues. Looked up from germline, CDR1 is KGHSH and CDR2 is LQKENI. V was pared by 3 bases and J by 4 bases, with 10 bases between. CDR3 nucleotide sequence: TGTGCCAGCTCACCCTATGGAGAGGGGGCCAACGTCCTGACTTTC. Encoded protein: CASSPYGEGANVLTF. The full variable domain, with the rest looked up from reference TRBV18 and TRBJ2-6, is NAGVMQNPRHLVRRRGQEARLRCSPMKGHSHVYWYRQLPEEGLKFMVYLQKENIIDESGMPKERFSAEFPKEGPSILRIQQVVRGDSAAYFCASSPYGEGANVLTFGAGSRLTVL.

The V gene is TRBV7-2, the J gene TRBJ2-1, with TRBD2 matching over 7 bases. With 1 base clipped from V and 12 bases from J, the junction kept 12 bases outside the gene matches. Germline V CDR1 and CDR2: SGHTA, FQGNSA. This CDR3 is built from 15 residues. The CDR3 is CASSLGLAARGRQFF. The CDR3, as DNA: TGTGCCAGCAGCTTAGGTCTAGCAGCCCGCGGGAGGCAGTTCTTC.